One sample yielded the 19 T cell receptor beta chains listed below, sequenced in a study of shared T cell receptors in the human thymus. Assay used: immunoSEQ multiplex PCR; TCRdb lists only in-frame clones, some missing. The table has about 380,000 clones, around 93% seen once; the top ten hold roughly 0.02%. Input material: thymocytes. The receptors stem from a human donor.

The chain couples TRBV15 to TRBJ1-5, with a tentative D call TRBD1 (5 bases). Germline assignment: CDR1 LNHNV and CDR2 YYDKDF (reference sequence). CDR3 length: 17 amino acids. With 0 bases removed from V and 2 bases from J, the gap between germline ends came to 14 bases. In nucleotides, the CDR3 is TGTGCCACCAGCAGAGATAGGGGTCTTACGGGCAATCAGCCCCAGCATTTT. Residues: CATSRDRGLTGNQPQHF. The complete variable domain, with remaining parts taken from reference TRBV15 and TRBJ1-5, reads DAMVIQNPRYQVTQFGKPVTLSCSQTLNHNVMYWYQQKSSQAPKLLFHYYDKDFNNEADTPDNFQSRRPNTSFCFLDIRSPGLGDTAMYLCATSRDRGLTGNQPQHFGDGTRLSIL.

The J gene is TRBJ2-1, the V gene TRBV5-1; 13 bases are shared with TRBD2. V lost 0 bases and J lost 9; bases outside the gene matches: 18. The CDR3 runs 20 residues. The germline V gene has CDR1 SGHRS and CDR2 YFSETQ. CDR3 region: CASSLGVPTSGRDREVEQFF. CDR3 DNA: TGCGCCAGCAGCTTGGGTGTTCCAACTAGCGGGAGGGACCGGGAGGTTGAGCAGTTCTTC.

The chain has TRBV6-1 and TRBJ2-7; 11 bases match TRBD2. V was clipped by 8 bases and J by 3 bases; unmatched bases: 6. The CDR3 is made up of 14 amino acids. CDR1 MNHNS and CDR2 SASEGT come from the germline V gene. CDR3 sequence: CASPSGRPHYEQYF. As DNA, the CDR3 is TGTGCCAGCCCTAGCGGGAGGCCACACTACGAGCAGTACTTC.

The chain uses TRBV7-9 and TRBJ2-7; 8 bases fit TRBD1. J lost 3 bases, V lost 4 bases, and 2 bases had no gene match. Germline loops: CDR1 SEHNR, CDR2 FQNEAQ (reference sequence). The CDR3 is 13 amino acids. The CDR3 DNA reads TGTGCCAGCAGCTCGGACAGGGTCTACGAGCAGTACTTC. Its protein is CASSSDRVYEQYF.

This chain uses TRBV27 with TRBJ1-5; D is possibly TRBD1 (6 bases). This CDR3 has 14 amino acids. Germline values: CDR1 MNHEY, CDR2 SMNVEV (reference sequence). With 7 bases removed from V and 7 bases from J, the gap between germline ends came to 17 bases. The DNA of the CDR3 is TGTGCCAGCACCGACTACAGGGTAAGGCAGCCCCAGCATTTT. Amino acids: CASTDYRVRQPQHF.

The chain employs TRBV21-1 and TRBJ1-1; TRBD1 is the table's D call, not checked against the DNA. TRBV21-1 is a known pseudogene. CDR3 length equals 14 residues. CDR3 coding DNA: TGTGCCAGCAGCGCGTTACAGGGGACGACTGAAGCTTTCTTT. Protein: CASSALQGTTEAFF.

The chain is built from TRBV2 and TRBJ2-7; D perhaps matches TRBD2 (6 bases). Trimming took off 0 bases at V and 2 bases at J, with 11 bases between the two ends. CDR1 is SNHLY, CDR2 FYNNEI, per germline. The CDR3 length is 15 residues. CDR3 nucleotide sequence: TGTGCCAGCAGTGAAGCCGGGGACTCCCCCTACGAGCAGTACTTC. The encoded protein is CASSEAGDSPYEQYF.

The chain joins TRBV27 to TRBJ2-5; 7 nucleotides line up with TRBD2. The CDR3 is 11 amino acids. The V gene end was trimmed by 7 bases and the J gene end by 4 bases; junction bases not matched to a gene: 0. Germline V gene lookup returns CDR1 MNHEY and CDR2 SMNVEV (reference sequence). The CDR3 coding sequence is TGTGCCAGCACGGGAGGAGAGACCCAGTACTTC. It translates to CASTGGETQYF.

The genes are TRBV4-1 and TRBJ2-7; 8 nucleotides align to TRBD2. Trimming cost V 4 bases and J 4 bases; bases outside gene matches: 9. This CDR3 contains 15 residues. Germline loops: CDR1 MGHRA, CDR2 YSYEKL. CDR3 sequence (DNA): TGCGCCAGCAGCCGCCCGAGCGGGAGCCTTTACGAGCAGTACTTC. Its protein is CASSRPSGSLYEQYF.

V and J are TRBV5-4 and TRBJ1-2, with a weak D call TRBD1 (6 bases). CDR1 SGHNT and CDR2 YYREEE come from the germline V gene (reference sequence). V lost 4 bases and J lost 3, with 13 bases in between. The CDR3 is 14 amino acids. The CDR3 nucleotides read TGTGCCAGCAGCCCGGCTGACAGGTACTATGGCTACACCTTC. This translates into CASSPADRYYGYTF.

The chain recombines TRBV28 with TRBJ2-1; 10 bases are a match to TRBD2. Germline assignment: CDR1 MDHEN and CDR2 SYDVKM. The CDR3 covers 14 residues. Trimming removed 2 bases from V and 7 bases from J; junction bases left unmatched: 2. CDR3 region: CASSLLAGENEQFF. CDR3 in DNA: TGTGCCAGCAGTTTACTAGCGGGAGAAAATGAGCAGTTCTTC.

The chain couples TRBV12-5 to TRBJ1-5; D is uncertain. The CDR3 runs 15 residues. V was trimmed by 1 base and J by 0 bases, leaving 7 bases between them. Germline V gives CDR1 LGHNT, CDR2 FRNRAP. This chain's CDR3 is CASGLGFLSNQPQHF. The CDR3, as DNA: TGTGCTAGTGGTTTGGGCTTTCTTAGCAATCAGCCCCAGCATTTT.

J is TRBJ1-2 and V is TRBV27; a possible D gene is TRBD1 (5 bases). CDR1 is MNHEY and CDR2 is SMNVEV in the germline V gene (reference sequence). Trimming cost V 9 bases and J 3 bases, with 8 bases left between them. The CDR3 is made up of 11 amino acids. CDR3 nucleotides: TGTGCCAGTCCGGGGGACTATGGCTACACCTTC. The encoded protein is CASPGDYGYTF.

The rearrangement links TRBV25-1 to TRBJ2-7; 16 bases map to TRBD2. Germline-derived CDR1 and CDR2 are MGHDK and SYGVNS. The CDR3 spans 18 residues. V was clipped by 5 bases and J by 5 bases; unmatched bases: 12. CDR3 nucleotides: TGTGCCAGCAGTATGGGGGGGACTAGCGGGAGGGCCGGGCACGAGCAGTACTTC. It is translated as CASSMGGTSGRAGHEQYF.

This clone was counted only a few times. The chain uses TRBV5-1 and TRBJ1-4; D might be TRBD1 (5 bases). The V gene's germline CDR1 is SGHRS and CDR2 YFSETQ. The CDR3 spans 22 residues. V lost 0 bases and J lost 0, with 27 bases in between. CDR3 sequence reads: CASSLVPTQRGSGESTNEKLFF. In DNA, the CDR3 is TGCGCCAGCAGCTTGGTACCGACCCAGCGGGGGTCTGGCGAATCAACTAATGAAAAACTGTTTTTT.

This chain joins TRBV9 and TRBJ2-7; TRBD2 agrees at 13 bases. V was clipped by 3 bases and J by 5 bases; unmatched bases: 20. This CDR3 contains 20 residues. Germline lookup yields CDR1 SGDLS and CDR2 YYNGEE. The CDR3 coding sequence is TGTGCCAGCAGCGGTCGGACTAGCGGGAGTAGACCGGCCTTGGCGGACGAGCAGTACTTC. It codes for CASSGRTSGSRPALADEQYF.

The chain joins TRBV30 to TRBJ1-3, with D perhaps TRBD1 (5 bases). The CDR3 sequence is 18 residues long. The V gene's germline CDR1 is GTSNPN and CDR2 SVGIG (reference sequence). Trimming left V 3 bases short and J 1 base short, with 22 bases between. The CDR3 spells CAWRIGRGPPESGNTIYF. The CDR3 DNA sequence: TGTGCCTGGAGAATCGGCCGGGGACCGCCGGAGTCTGGAAACACCATATATTTT.

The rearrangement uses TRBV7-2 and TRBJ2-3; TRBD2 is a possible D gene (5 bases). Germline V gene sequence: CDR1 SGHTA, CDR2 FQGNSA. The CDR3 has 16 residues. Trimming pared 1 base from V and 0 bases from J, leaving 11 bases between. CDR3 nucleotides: TGTGCCAGCAGCTTAGAGGTCGGGGATAGCACAGATACGCAGTATTTT. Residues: CASSLEVGDSTDTQYF.

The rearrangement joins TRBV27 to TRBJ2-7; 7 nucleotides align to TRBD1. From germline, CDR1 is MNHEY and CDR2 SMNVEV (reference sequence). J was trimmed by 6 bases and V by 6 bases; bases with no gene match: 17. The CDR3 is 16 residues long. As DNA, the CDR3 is TGTGCCAGCAGCCCGGCGACAGGGTGGGGTGGGGCCGAGCAGTACTTC. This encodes CASSPATGWGGAEQYF.